What follows are 2 T cell receptor beta chains derived from one specimen sequenced in a study of type 1 regulatory T cells. TCRdb processed the reads anew with MiXCR; each CDR3 protein has one entry. The table has some 90,000 distinct CDR3 sequences, roughly 28% seen once. Specimen: CD4+ T cells, either the whole sample or a sorted fraction (not recorded which). These receptors came from a human donor in good health.

The chain is built from TRBV11-1 and TRBJ2-5; possible D gene TRBD1, 5 bases. V lost 1 base and J lost 4, with 10 bases in between. The CDR3 has 14 residues. Germline CDR1 and CDR2: SGHAT and FQDESV (reference sequence). The CDR3, as DNA: TGTGCCAGCAGCTTAGGACAGACCCTAGAGACCCAGTACTTC. It specifies CASSLGQTLETQYF.

This sequence joins TRBV7-8 and TRBJ2-1, with 7 bases lining up with TRBD2. Unmatched junction bases numbered 18, after V lost 5 bases and J lost 8 bases. From germline, CDR1 is SGHVS and CDR2 FQNEAQ. The CDR3 is made up of 17 amino acids. This chain's CDR3 is CASSKQRQQRDSYEQFF. The CDR3 coding sequence is TGTGCCAGCAGCAAACAGCGTCAGCAGCGGGATAGCTATGAGCAGTTCTTC. The full variable domain, rest sourced from reference TRBV7-8 and TRBJ2-1, is GAGVSQSPRYKVAKRGQDVALRCDPISGHVSLFWYQQALGQGPEFLTYFQNEAQLDKSGLPSDRFFAERPEGSVSTLKIQRTQQEDSAVYLCASSKQRQQRDSYEQFFGPGTRLTVL.